Listed below are T cell receptor beta chains from one sample, sequenced in a study of blood T cell repertoires in COVID-19. The assay was immunoSEQ multiplex PCR, and TCRdb's table has in-frame clones only and misses some. The sample has over 200,000 clones; about 86% are singletons. Sequencing used peripheral blood. The source is a man older than 75 with acute or convalescent COVID-19. Each CDR3 is given with its conserved first and last residue. D genes are given only for firm matches. Clone size, where shown, is once, few, many, or a class for clones that have expanded.

cdr3_nt,cdr3_aa,clone_size,d_call,j_call,v_call
TGCGCCAGCAGCTTGGGAGCGGGGGGGCCGGGCACAGATACGCAGTATTTT,CASSLGAGGPGTDTQYF,.,TRBD2,TRBJ2-3,TRBV5-1
TGTGCCAGCAGCCTAACCCAGGGTTGGTCCTATAATTCACCCCTCCACTTT,CASSLTQGWSYNSPLHF,.,.,TRBJ1-6,TRBV28
TGTGCCAGCGGCGGGCATTCCTACGAGCAGTACTTC,CASGGHSYEQYF,.,.,TRBJ2-7,TRBV12-3/TRBV12-4
TGTGCCAGCAGAGAACAGGGTCTGGTCCAAGAGACCCAGTACTTC,CASREQGLVQETQYF,.,.,TRBJ2-5,TRBV2
TGTGCCAGCAGCCGGTTAGGACACTCCGATGCAACTAATGAAAAACTGTTTTTT,CASSRLGHSDATNEKLFF,.,.,TRBJ1-4,TRBV21-1
TGCGCCAGCAGCCCCCGGACAGGGGTAAACTATGGCTACACCTTC,CASSPRTGVNYGYTF,.,TRBD1,TRBJ1-2,TRBV5-1
TGTGCCAGCAGCCCCGGGACTAGCGGGAGAGCCAGCACAGATACGCAGTATTTT,CASSPGTSGRASTDTQYF,.,TRBD2,TRBJ2-3,TRBV7-9
TGTGCCAGCAGCAGCAAGGACAGGTACAATGAGCAGTTCTTC,CASSSKDRYNEQFF,few,TRBD1,TRBJ2-1,TRBV2
TGCGCCAGCAGCTTGGAGACCCCCATGAGGAATACGCAGTATTTT,CASSLETPMRNTQYF,once,.,TRBJ2-3,TRBV5-1
TGTGCCAGTAGTACCCCAGACAGGGGTGGTGAGACCCAGTACTTC,CASSTPDRGGETQYF,.,TRBD1,TRBJ2-5,TRBV19
TGTGCCAGTAGTATAGGGAGAGGACAGGTCGCCTTTGAAGCTTTCTTT,CASSIGRGQVAFEAFF,.,TRBD1,TRBJ1-1,TRBV19
TGTGCCACCACCCGACAGGGTTACACCGGGGAGCTGTTTTTT,CATTRQGYTGELFF,.,TRBD1,TRBJ2-2,TRBV24-1
TGTGCCAGCAGCCAGACGGTTCCGGGTCCTTACGAGCAGTACTTC,CASSQTVPGPYEQYF,.,.,TRBJ2-7,TRBV7-8
TGTGCCAGCAGCAAAGAATGGACCCCAGGGGCCTCTGGGGCCAACGTCCTGACTTTC,CASSKEWTPGASGANVLTF,.,.,TRBJ2-6,TRBV21-1
TGTGCCAGCAAGGTCAGGGGTGGCAAAAACATTCAGTACTTC,CASKVRGGKNIQYF,few,.,TRBJ2-4,TRBV2
TGCGCCAGCAGCGTACCCTTGGGGGCTGTAGAGACCCAGTACTTC,CASSVPLGAVETQYF,.,.,TRBJ2-5,TRBV5-1
TGCGCCAGCATAGCGGGCGGTACAGATACGCAGTATTTT,CASIAGGTDTQYF,.,TRBD2,TRBJ2-3,TRBV10-2
TGTGCCAGCGGAACTGGACGGACAGGGAGCTACGAGCAGTACTTC,CASGTGRTGSYEQYF,.,TRBD1,TRBJ2-7,TRBV28
TGTGCCAGCAGCTTCGAAGACAGGGAGCAGTTCTTC,CASSFEDREQFF,.,.,TRBJ2-1,TRBV5-4
TGTGCCAGCAGACTGTCACCGACAGAACGAAATGGTAAGGCTTTCTTT,CASRLSPTERNGKAFF,.,.,TRBJ1-1,TRBV27
TGCGCCAGCAGCTTAGGCGTCTGGCGGGAGAAGGGGGGTGATGAGCAGTTCTTC,CASSLGVWREKGGDEQFF,.,.,TRBJ2-1,TRBV5-1
TGTGCCAGCAGCCTCGGACACCTTCAAGAAGCTTTCTTT,CASSLGHLQEAFF,.,.,TRBJ1-1,TRBV5-8
TGTGCCAGCAGCCGGGGGACAAATCAGCCCCAGCATTTT,CASSRGTNQPQHF,.,.,TRBJ1-5,TRBV6-2/TRBV6-3
TGTGCCAGCAGGTCCGATCTAACTACGCAGTATTTT,CASRSDLTTQYF,.,.,TRBJ2-3,TRBV6-5
TGTGCCAGCAGCATAGACAGAGGGATTCCTCAGCCCCAGCATTTT,CASSIDRGIPQPQHF,.,.,TRBJ1-5,TRBV7-9
TGCAGCGCCGGGGTCACCACTGAAGCTTTCTTT,CSAGVTTEAFF,.,.,TRBJ1-1,TRBV29-1
TGTGCCAGCAGTGAAGCGCCGCGCGGGGGGTGGGAGACCCAGTACTTC,CASSEAPRGGWETQYF,.,TRBD2,TRBJ2-5,TRBV6-1
TGTGCCGCCAAAACGACTGGTTTTGGTGAAAAACTGTTTTTT,CAAKTTGFGEKLFF,once,.,TRBJ1-4,TRBV19
TGTGCCAGCAGCTTGGGCCCCGGGGTATGGTACTTC,CASSLGPGVWYF,.,.,TRBJ2-7,TRBV5-5
TGTGCCAGCAGTTCCCGACGGACTGCTAACTATGGCTACACCTTC,CASSSRRTANYGYTF,once,.,TRBJ1-2,TRBV6-5
TGTGCCAGCAGCTTAGGGACAGGGCTTACGAACACTGAAGCTTTCTTT,CASSLGTGLTNTEAFF,.,TRBD1,TRBJ1-1,TRBV7-2
TGCGCCAGCAGCCCACAGGAACAGGTTCGAGAGACCCAGTACTTC,CASSPQEQVRETQYF,once,.,TRBJ2-5,TRBV4-1
TGTGCCAGCTCACCATTCTGGGCCGGAGAGACCCAGTACTTC,CASSPFWAGETQYF,.,.,TRBJ2-5,TRBV18
TGTGCCAGCAGTTTTTATAGCGGACGTAGCACAGATACGCAGTATTTT,CASSFYSGRSTDTQYF,.,.,TRBJ2-3,TRBV27
TGTGCCAGCAGCCCGCGAGGGGAGTGGGGGGGAACCTACAATGAGCAGTTCTTC,CASSPRGEWGGTYNEQFF,.,TRBD2,TRBJ2-1,TRBV9
TGCGCCAGCAGTGAGGGTTATGCCGGGTGGGAGACCCAGTACTTC,CASSEGYAGWETQYF,.,.,TRBJ2-5,TRBV10-1
TGTGCCAGCAGCTTGTCACGCGGCACTGAAGCTTTCTTT,CASSLSRGTEAFF,.,.,TRBJ1-1,TRBV5-4
TGTGCCAGCAGCTTGACTAGCGGGAGAAAGGGAAACATTCAGTACTTC,CASSLTSGRKGNIQYF,.,TRBD2,TRBJ2-4,TRBV13
TGTGCCAGTAGTACATCCCTATTCTCTGGAAACACCATATATTTT,CASSTSLFSGNTIYF,.,.,TRBJ1-3,TRBV19
TGTGCCAGCAGGGGACAGGGGGGCACAGATACGCAGTATTTT,CASRGQGGTDTQYF,.,TRBD1,TRBJ2-3,TRBV2
TGTGCCAGCGTTCTGATACCCGGAAGGAGTGAAGCTTTCTTT,CASVLIPGRSEAFF,.,.,TRBJ1-1,TRBV19
TGTGCCAGGGACAGCTACAATGAGCAGTTCTTC,CARDSYNEQFF,once,TRBD1,TRBJ2-1,TRBV30
TGCGCCAGCAGCCATACCACATCGGAGGGACTAGCGTTTGGGAATGAGCAGTTCTTC,CASSHTTSEGLAFGNEQFF,.,TRBD2,TRBJ2-1,TRBV5-1
TGCGCCAGCAGCCAGCCTGGACAGGGATTCGGCTACACCTTC,CASSQPGQGFGYTF,.,TRBD1,TRBJ1-2,TRBV4-1
TGTGCCAGCAGCGTAGCCGGGGGGCACGGCAATGAGCAGTTCTTC,CASSVAGGHGNEQFF,.,.,TRBJ2-1,TRBV9
TGCGCCAGCAGCCAGAGCGGACAGGGTGTACGAAAGCAGCCCCAGCATTTT,CASSQSGQGVRKQPQHF,.,TRBD1,TRBJ1-5,TRBV4-1
TGTGCCAGCAGTTCCACAGGGGCCACCGGGGAGCTGTTTTTT,CASSSTGATGELFF,many,TRBD1,TRBJ2-2,TRBV6-5
TGTGCCAGCAGTTTCCCCGCGGACAGGGTAAACGGGGGGGAGCTGTTTTTT,CASSFPADRVNGGELFF,.,TRBD1,TRBJ2-2,TRBV27
TGCGCCAGCAGCCCTCGGACAGACTTTCCCTACGAGCAGTACTTC,CASSPRTDFPYEQYF,.,.,TRBJ2-7,TRBV4-1
TGTGCCAGCTCACCAGATACAGGGGGCTATGGCTACACCTTC,CASSPDTGGYGYTF,.,TRBD1,TRBJ1-2,TRBV18
TGCGCCAGCAGCAACCCGGACAGGTGGAACGAGCAGTACTTC,CASSNPDRWNEQYF,.,TRBD1,TRBJ2-7,TRBV5-1
TGCGCCAGCAGCTTGGTACCGGGAGCGGAAAATGAGCAGTTCTTC,CASSLVPGAENEQFF,.,.,TRBJ2-1,TRBV5-1
TGTGCCAGCAGCCTGACTAGCGGGGGGGCTACAGATACGCAGTATTTT,CASSLTSGGATDTQYF,.,TRBD2,TRBJ2-3,TRBV7-2
TGTGCCAGCAGTTTATTCCCCGGGGACATTCGTGGGCTTGACATTCAGTACTTC,CASSLFPGDIRGLDIQYF,.,.,TRBJ2-4,TRBV28
TGTGCCAGCAGCAAGGGGCTAGCGGGAGGCCCCAATGAGCAGTTCTTC,CASSKGLAGGPNEQFF,.,TRBD2,TRBJ2-1,TRBV3-1/TRBV3-2